The 15 T cell receptor beta chains below come from one sample, sequenced in a study of identifying expanded T cells in peripheral blood. Only in-frame clones appear in the TCRdb table, and some are missing; sequencing was by immunoSEQ multiplex PCR. The sample consists of over 100,000 clones, more than 70% of them appearing once. The sequencing input was blood. The source of these receptors is a person aged 18-70 years in good health.

The chain links TRBV27 to TRBJ1-4; D not certain. Germline V lookup: CDR1 MNHEY, CDR2 SMNVEV (reference sequence). The V end was cut by 4 bases, the J end by 0 bases, with 9 bases between. The length of the CDR3 is 15 residues. The CDR3 DNA sequence: TGTGCCAGCAGTTCCCACAGCGCAACTAATGAAAAACTGTTTTTT. Residues: CASSSHSATNEKLFF.

The chain combines TRBV7-2 with TRBJ1-1; D unresolved. This CDR3 is 15 amino acids long. Germline V gene data show CDR1 as SGHTA and CDR2 as FQGNSA. Trimming took off 6 bases at V and 1 base at J, with 15 bases between the two ends. The CDR3 here is CASSLPDGGNTEAFF. In DNA, the CDR3 is TGTGCCAGCAGTTTGCCCGATGGAGGGAACACTGAAGCTTTCTTT.

The J gene is TRBJ2-7, the V gene TRBV5-4; D may be TRBD1 or TRBD2 (5 bases each). The CDR3 is made up of 16 amino acids. Germline CDR1 and CDR2: SGHNT and YYREEE (reference sequence). V was clipped by 4 bases and J by 5 bases, with 22 bases between them. In DNA, the CDR3 is TGTGCCAGCAGCGAACTCGGGGCAGGGCTGTTTGACGAGCAGTACTTC. Protein product: CASSELGAGLFDEQYF.

The genes are TRBV19 and TRBJ2-5; D is possibly TRBD2 (5 bases). Looked up from germline, CDR1 is LNHDA and CDR2 is SQIVND (reference sequence). Deletions cut 2 bases from V and 4 bases from J, with 11 bases between. The CDR3 extends over 14 amino acids. The CDR3 loop is CASSISLGAETQYF. The CDR3 nucleotides read TGTGCCAGTAGTATAAGCCTGGGAGCAGAGACCCAGTACTTC. The full variable domain, in which reference TRBV19 and TRBJ2-5 provide the parts outside the CDR3, is DGGITQSPKYLFRKEGQNVTLSCEQNLNHDAMYWYRQDPGQGLRLIYYSQIVNDFQKGDIAEGYSVSREKKESFPLTVTSAQKNPTAFYLCASSISLGAETQYFGPGTRLLVL.

V is TRBV7-8 and J is TRBJ2-1; 7 nucleotides align to TRBD2. The CDR3 totals 20 residues. V dropped 6 bases and J dropped 3; count of bases not matched to a gene: 23. Germline CDR1 SGHVS, CDR2 FQNEAQ. CDR3 in amino acids: CASSRGPPGGAALIYNEQFF. CDR3 DNA sequence: TGTGCCAGCAGTCGAGGCCCCCCGGGAGGCGCCGCGCTGATCTACAATGAGCAGTTCTTC. Looking up the rest from reference TRBV7-8 and TRBJ2-1 gives the full variable domain: GAGVSQSPRYKVAKRGQDVALRCDPISGHVSLFWYQQALGQGPEFLTYFQNEAQLDKSGLPSDRFFAERPEGSVSTLKIQRTQQEDSAVYLCASSRGPPGGAALIYNEQFFGPGTRLTVL.

This clone has a handful of counts. The genes are TRBV6-5 and TRBJ1-6; a possible D gene is TRBD1 (6 bases). The CDR3 spans 14 residues. Per germline, CDR1 MNHEY and CDR2 SVGAGI. Trimming pared 7 bases from V and 8 bases from J, leaving 15 bases between. CDR3 bases: TGTGCCAGCACCTTACGGGGGCTGGATTCACCCCTCCACTTT. Its protein is CASTLRGLDSPLHF.

The rearrangement links TRBV5-8 to TRBJ1-5, with a possible D match to TRBD1 (5 bases). This CDR3 contains 15 residues. Looked up from germline, CDR1 is SGHTS and CDR2 is YDEGEE. The V gene lost 4 bases and the J gene lost 2 bases, with 13 bases spanning the gap. CDR3 coding DNA: TGTGCCAGCAGCCTGTCAGGGTTGGGCAATCAGCCCCAGCATTTT. Translation gives CASSLSGLGNQPQHF.

CDR3 DNA sequence: TGTGCCAGCAGAATTGACGCAGGCAGTCAGCCCCAGCATTTT. Amino acid sequence: CASRIDAGSQPQHF. This chain uses TRBV6-5 with TRBJ1-5; the D is unclear. The CDR3 is made up of 14 amino acids. The germline gives CDR1 MNHEY, CDR2 SVGAGI. V lost 6 bases and J 6 bases, leaving 15 bases between the germline ends.

Of note for this clone: Other nucleotide sequences from this sample produce the same CDR3. V and J are TRBV19 and TRBJ1-1, with D perhaps TRBD1 (5 bases). The V end lost 6 bases, the J end lost 5 bases, and 13 bases lay between the germline ends. Per the germline V gene, CDR1 is LNHDA and CDR2 is SQIVND (reference sequence). The CDR3 totals 13 residues. In DNA form, the CDR3 reads TGTGCCAGTAGGCGGAGCGGGGGGACTGAAGCTTTCTTT. As protein: CASRRSGGTEAFF.

V is TRBV25-1 and J is TRBJ1-5; D is undetermined. This CDR3 is 13 amino acids long. Trimming stripped 4 bases from V and 6 bases from J, with 10 bases between. CDR1 MGHDK and CDR2 SYGVNS come from the germline V gene. The CDR3 loop reads CASSGGLGQPQHF. CDR3 bases: TGTGCCAGCAGTGGAGGGTTGGGTCAGCCCCAGCATTTT. Looking up the rest from reference TRBV25-1 and TRBJ1-5 gives the full variable domain: EADIYQTPRYLVIGTGKKITLECSQTMGHDKMYWYQQDPGMELHLIHYSYGVNSTEKGDLSSESTVSRIRTEHFPLTLESARPSHTSQYLCASSGGLGQPQHFGDGTRLSIL.

The CDR3, as DNA: TGTGCCAGCAGTTTCATGACAGACTATTTGAACACTGAAGCTTTCTTT. This gives the protein CASSFMTDYLNTEAFF. The chain employs TRBV6-5 and TRBJ1-1, with D possibly being TRBD1 (5 bases). CDR1 and CDR2 (germline): MNHEY, SVGAGI. Trimming shortened V by 4 bases and J by 0 bases, and 15 bases separated the two germline ends. The CDR3 spans 16 residues.

This rearrangement joins TRBV7-2 to TRBJ2-7; possibly TRBD2 for D (7 bases). In germline, CDR1 is SGHTA, CDR2 FQGNSA. This CDR3 has 13 residues. Deletions cut 2 bases from V and 5 bases from J, with 10 bases between. DNA of the CDR3: TGTGCCAGCAGCTTAAGGGGGGGCCACGAGCAGTACTTC. Translating it yields CASSLRGGHEQYF.

The genes are TRBV6-6 and TRBJ2-1, with 11 bases matching TRBD1. Germline loops: CDR1 MNHNY, CDR2 SVGAGI (reference sequence). The CDR3 extends over 14 amino acids. Trimming at V came to 11 bases and at J to 9 bases, leaving 12 bases not matched to a gene. The CDR3, as DNA: TGTGCCGGAGGGACAGGGGGGCGATTAGGTGAGCAGTTCTTC. Residues: CAGGTGGRLGEQFF.

V gene TRBV18 combines with J gene TRBJ2-1; 10 bases line up with TRBD2. V was pared by 5 bases and J by 4 bases, with 11 bases of the junction left unmatched. The germline gives CDR1 KGHSH, CDR2 LQKENI. The CDR3 spans 17 residues. The CDR3 DNA reads TGTGCCAGCTCAGGGGGGGCTAGCGGGAGCGGTTACAATGAGCAGTTCTTC. Protein: CASSGGASGSGYNEQFF.

Here the CDR3 reads CTSSQDLAREVQETQYF. For the CDR3, the DNA is TGCACCAGCAGCCAAGATTTAGCGCGGGAGGTACAAGAGACCCAGTACTTC. The V call is TRBV1, the J call TRBJ2-5; no DNA check was done on the table's D call, TRBD2. TRBV1 is a documented pseudogene. There are 17 residues in the CDR3.